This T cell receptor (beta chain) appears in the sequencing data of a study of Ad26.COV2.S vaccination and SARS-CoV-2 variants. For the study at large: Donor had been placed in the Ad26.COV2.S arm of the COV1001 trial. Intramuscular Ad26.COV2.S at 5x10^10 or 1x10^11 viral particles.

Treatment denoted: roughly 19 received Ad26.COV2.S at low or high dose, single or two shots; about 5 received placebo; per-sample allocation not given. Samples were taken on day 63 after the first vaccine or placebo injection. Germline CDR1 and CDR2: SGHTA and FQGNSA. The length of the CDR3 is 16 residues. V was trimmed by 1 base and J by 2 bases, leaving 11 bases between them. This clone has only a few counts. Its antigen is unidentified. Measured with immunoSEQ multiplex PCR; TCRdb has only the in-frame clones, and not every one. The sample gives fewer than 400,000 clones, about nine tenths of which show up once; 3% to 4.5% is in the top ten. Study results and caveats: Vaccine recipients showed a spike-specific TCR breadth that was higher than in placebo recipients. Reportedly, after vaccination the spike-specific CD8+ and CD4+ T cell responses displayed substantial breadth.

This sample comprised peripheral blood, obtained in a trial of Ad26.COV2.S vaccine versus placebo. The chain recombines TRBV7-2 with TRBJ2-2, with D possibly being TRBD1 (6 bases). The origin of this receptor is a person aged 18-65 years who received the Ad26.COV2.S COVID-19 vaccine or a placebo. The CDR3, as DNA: TGTGCCAGCAGCTTAGGGGGGCGGGCAAACACCGGGGAGCTGTTTTTT. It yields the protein CASSLGGRANTGELFF.